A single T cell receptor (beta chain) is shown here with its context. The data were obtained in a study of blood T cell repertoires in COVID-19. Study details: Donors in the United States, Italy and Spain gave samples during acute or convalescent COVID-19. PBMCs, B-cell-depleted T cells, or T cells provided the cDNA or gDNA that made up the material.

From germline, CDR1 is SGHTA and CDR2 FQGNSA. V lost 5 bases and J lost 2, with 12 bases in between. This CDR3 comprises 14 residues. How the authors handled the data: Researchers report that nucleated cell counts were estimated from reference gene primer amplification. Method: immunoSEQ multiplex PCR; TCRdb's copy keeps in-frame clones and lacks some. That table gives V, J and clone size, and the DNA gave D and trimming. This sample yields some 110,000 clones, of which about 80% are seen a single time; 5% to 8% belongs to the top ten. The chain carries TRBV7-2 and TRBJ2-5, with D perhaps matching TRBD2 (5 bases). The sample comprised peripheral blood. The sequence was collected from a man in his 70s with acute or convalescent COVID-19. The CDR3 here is CASSVSGFQETQYF. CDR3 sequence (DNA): TGTGCCAGCAGCGTAAGCGGTTTTCAAGAGACCCAGTACTTC.